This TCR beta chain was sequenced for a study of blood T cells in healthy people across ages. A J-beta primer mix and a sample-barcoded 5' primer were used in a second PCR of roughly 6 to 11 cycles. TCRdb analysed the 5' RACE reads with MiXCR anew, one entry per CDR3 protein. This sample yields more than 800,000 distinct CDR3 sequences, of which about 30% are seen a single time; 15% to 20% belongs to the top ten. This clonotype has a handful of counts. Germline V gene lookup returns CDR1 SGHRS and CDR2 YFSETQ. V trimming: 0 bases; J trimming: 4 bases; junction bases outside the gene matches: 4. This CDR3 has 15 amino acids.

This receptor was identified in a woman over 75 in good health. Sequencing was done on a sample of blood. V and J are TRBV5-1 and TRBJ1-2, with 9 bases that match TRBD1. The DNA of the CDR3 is TGCGCCAGCAGCTTGGAAGGGACAGGGTCCTATGGCTACACCTTC. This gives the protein CASSLEGTGSYGYTF.